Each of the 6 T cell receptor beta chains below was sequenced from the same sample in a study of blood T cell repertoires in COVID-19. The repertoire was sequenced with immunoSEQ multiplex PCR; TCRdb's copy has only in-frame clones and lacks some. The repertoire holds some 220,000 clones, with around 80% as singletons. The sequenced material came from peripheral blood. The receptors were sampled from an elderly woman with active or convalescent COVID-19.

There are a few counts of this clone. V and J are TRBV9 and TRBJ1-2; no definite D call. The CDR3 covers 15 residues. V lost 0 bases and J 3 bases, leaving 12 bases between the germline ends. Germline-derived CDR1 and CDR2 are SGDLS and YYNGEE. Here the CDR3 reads CASSVGVGSDYGYTF. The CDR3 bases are TGTGCCAGCAGCGTAGGGGTGGGGAGCGACTATGGCTACACCTTC.

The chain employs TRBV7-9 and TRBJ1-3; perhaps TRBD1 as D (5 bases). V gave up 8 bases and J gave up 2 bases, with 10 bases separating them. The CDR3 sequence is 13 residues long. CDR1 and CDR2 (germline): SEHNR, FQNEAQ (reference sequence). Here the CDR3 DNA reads TGTGCCAGCGACAGTTCCGCTGGAAACACCATATATTTT. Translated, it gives CASDSSAGNTIYF.

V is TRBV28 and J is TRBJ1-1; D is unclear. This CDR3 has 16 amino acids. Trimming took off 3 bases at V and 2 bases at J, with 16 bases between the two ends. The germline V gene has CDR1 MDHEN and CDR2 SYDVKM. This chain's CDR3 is CASSLFIWAANTEAFF. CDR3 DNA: TGTGCCAGCAGTTTGTTCATCTGGGCAGCAAACACTGAAGCTTTCTTT.

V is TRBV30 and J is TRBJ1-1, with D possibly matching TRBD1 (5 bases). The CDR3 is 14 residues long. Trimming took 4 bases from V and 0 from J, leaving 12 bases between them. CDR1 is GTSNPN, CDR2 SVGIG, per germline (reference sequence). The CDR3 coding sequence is TGTGCCTGGATGGACCAGGGATTGAACACTGAAGCTTTCTTT. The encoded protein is CAWMDQGLNTEAFF.

CDR3 in amino acids: CASSLPGQGALGSYNEQFF. The CDR3 coding sequence is TGTGCCAGCAGCTTGCCGGGACAGGGGGCGTTGGGCTCCTACAATGAGCAGTTCTTC. The chain couples TRBV7-2 to TRBJ2-1; 12 bases are shared with TRBD1. With 3 bases clipped from V and 0 bases from J, the junction kept 9 bases outside the gene matches. Germline V lookup: CDR1 SGHTA, CDR2 FQGNSA. The CDR3 length is 19 residues.

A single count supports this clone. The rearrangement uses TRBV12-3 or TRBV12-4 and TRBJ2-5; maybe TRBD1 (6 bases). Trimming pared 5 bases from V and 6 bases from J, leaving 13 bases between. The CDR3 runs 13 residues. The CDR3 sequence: CASSQGQFQTQYF. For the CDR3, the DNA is TGTGCCAGCAGTCAAGGACAGTTTCAGACCCAGTACTTC.